The 14 T cell receptor beta chains below come from one sample, sequenced in a study of long-term antiretroviral therapy in people with HIV. With survey level as its setting, the immunoSEQ assay was v3.0. TCRdb's table, derived via immunoSEQ multiplex PCR, lists solely in-frame clones and lacks some. This repertoire shows about 35,000 clones, approximately 74% found once; its top ten account for roughly 3.5%. The sequenced sample was unsorted PBMCs, obtained 3 years after starting antiretroviral therapy. All receptors derive from a man aged 50-59 years with HIV.

The chain joins TRBV28 to TRBJ1-1; 9 positions match TRBD1. With V trimmed by 6 bases and J by 3 bases, 2 bases remained unmatched. Germline V gene data show CDR1 as MDHEN and CDR2 as SYDVKM. The CDR3 totals 13 residues. This chain's CDR3 is CASRGTGYTEAFF. CDR3 nucleotide sequence: TGTGCCAGCAGGGGGACAGGGTACACTGAAGCTTTCTTT. The variable domain in full, completed from reference TRBV28 and TRBJ1-1, reads DVKVTQSSRYLVKRTGEKVFLECVQDMDHENMFWYRQDPGLGLRLIYFSYDVKMKEKGDIPEGYSVSREKKERFSLILESASTNQTSMYLCASRGTGYTEAFFGQGTRLTVV.

CDR3 sequence reads: CASSLGGRGMGGYTF. The CDR3 DNA reads as TGTGCCAGCAGCTTAGGGGGACGGGGGATGGGGGGCTACACCTTC. The gene calls are TRBV7-2 and TRBJ1-2; a possible D gene is TRBD1 (5 bases). The length of the CDR3 is 15 residues. Trimming removed 1 base from V and 8 bases from J, with 17 bases in between. Germline V lookup: CDR1 SGHTA, CDR2 FQGNSA.

The chain joins TRBV7-9 to TRBJ2-5, with 14 bases that match TRBD2. The J segment lost 1 base and the V segment lost 5 bases, leaving 3 bases of the junction unmatched. The CDR3 runs to 16 residues. CDR1 is SEHNR, CDR2 FQNEAQ, per germline (reference sequence). CDR3 in amino acids: CASSLGLAGAQETQYF. The CDR3 DNA follows: TGTGCCAGCAGCCTGGGACTAGCGGGGGCCCAAGAGACCCAGTACTTC.

This clone occurred a few times. This chain links TRBV20-1 with TRBJ1-5; D is unclear. Germline V gene data show CDR1 as DFQATT and CDR2 as SNEGSKA (reference sequence). This CDR3 region has 11 residues. Trimming left V 0 bases short and J 5 bases short, with 2 bases between. The CDR3 coding sequence is TGCAGTGCTAGAGACTATCAGCCCCAGCATTTT. This translates into CSARDYQPQHF.

The chain carries TRBV27 and TRBJ2-2; TRBD2 matches at 12 bases. Germline V gives CDR1 MNHEY, CDR2 SMNVEV (reference sequence). The CDR3 runs 19 residues. Unmatched junction bases numbered 11, after V lost 3 bases and J lost 3 bases. This CDR3 is CASSFEPPTSGGYTGELFF. The CDR3 bases are TGTGCCAGCAGTTTTGAGCCCCCGACTAGCGGGGGATACACCGGGGAGCTGTTTTTT.

Turning to this clone: This sample includes further DNA sequences coding for the same CDR3. This chain connects TRBV6-6 to TRBJ2-7, with D possibly TRBD1 on 6 matching bases. The germline gives CDR1 MNHNY, CDR2 SVGAGI (reference sequence). This CDR3 is built from 14 residues. The V end lost 0 bases, the J end lost 5 bases, and 11 bases lay between the germline ends. The DNA of the CDR3 is TGTGCCAGCAGTTACTCCCGGGACAATAACGAGCAGTACTTC. Translating gives CASSYSRDNNEQYF.

V and J are TRBV6-5 and TRBJ1-1; D remains unclear. Germline CDR1 reads MNHEY; CDR2 reads SVGAGI. The CDR3 consists of 15 residues. Deletions cut 0 bases from V and 2 bases from J, with 10 bases between. CDR3 coding DNA: TGTGCCAGCAGTTACTCGTATGTGGGAAACACTGAAGCTTTCTTT. Translating it yields CASSYSYVGNTEAFF.

V usage is TRBV5-4 and J usage is TRBJ1-2; no firm D call. The CDR3 runs to 15 residues. Germline V lookup: CDR1 SGHNT, CDR2 YYREEE (reference sequence). V was pared by 0 bases and J by 2 bases, with 11 bases between. For the CDR3, the DNA is TGTGCCAGCAGCTTGGGGCTCCCTACCAACTATGGCTACACCTTC. It translates to CASSLGLPTNYGYTF.

This clone was seen more than once but under ten times. The chain combines TRBV28 with TRBJ2-7; 9 bases are shared with TRBD1. The CDR3 covers 15 residues. V lost 6 bases to trimming and J lost 4 bases; unmatched junction nucleotides: 10. Germline CDR1 MDHEN, CDR2 SYDVKM. The DNA for the CDR3 is TGTGCCAGCAGCCAAGCAGGGACAGGGAGGTACGAGCAGTACTTC. Its protein is CASSQAGTGRYEQYF.

The V and J genes are TRBV19 and TRBJ2-7, with D uncertain. Per the germline V gene, CDR1 is LNHDA and CDR2 is SQIVND (reference sequence). This CDR3 has 14 amino acids. V dropped 5 bases and J dropped 1 base, with 12 bases sitting between them. DNA for the CDR3: TGTGCCAGTAGTGCAGTCGCCCCTTCCTACGAGCAGTACTTC. It codes for CASSAVAPSYEQYF.

This chain uses TRBV9 with TRBJ2-2; D may be TRBD1 (5 bases). This CDR3 is 16 amino acids long. V was pared by 0 bases and J by 2 bases, with 11 bases between. The V gene's germline CDR1 is SGDLS and CDR2 YYNGEE. The DNA for the CDR3 is TGTGCCAGCAGCGTAGTGGTGGGGCTAAACACCGGGGAGCTGTTTTTT. This encodes CASSVVVGLNTGELFF.

The V call is TRBV11-2, the J call TRBJ1-1; D gene unclear. The CDR3 covers 15 residues. V shed 7 bases and J shed 1 base, with 16 bases lying between them. Germline-derived CDR1 and CDR2 are SGHAT and FQNNGV. CDR3 loop: CASTISFSGNTEAFF. In nucleotides, the CDR3 is TGTGCCAGCACCATAAGTTTCTCTGGGAACACTGAAGCTTTCTTT.

This sequence joins TRBV4-1 and TRBJ2-5; 11 bases are a match to TRBD1. The ends lost 2 bases at V and 7 bases at J; junction bases unmatched: 6. The CDR3 loop spans 15 amino acids. Germline loops: CDR1 MGHRA, CDR2 YSYEKL. The CDR3 loop is CASSQPGTGGRTQYF. CDR3 coding DNA: TGCGCCAGCAGCCAACCCGGGACAGGGGGTAGGACCCAGTACTTC.

The chain employs TRBV15 and TRBJ1-1, with a weak D call TRBD1 (6 bases). The V and J ends lost 0 bases and 7 bases respectively, with 12 bases between them. The CDR3 has 14 residues. The germline V gene encodes CDR1 LNHNV and CDR2 YYDKDF (reference sequence). The CDR3 is CATSRDAGVSEAFF. The DNA for the CDR3 is TGTGCCACCAGCAGAGATGCAGGGGTCAGTGAAGCTTTCTTT.